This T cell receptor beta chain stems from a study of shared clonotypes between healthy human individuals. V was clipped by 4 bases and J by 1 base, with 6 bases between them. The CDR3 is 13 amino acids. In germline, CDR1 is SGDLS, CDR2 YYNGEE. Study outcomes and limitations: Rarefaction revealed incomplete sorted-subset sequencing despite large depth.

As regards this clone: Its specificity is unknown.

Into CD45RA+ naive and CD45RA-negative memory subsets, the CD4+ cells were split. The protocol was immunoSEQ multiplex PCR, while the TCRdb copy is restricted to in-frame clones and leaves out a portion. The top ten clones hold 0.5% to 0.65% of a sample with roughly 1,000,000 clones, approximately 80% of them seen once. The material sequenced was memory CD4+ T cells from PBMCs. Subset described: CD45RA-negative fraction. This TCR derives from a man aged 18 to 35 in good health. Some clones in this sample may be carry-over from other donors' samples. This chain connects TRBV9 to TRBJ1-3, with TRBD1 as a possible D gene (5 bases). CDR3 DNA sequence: TGTGCCAGCAGCTCAGGGTCTGGAAACACCATATATTTT. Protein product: CASSSGSGNTIYF.